The 24 T cell receptor beta chains below come from one sample, sequenced in a study of post-analysis software for immune sequencing data. The TCR beta cDNA libraries carried unique molecular identifiers. A single record per CDR3 protein comes from TCRdb applying MiXCR to the PCR reads. The sample has about 160,000 distinct CDR3 sequences, roughly 35% seen once. The input for sequencing was blood, taken after autologous hematopoietic stem cell transplantation. All receptors come from a girl between 5 and 17 years old with multiple sclerosis.

This clonotype has only a few counts. The chain joins TRBV7-2 to TRBJ2-5; no clear D. Trimming left V 1 base short and J 5 bases short, with 11 bases between. CDR1 and CDR2 from the germline V gene are SGHTA and FQGNSA. The CDR3 has 14 amino acids. CDR3 DNA sequence: TGTGCCAGCAGCTTAGTATCCGGTTCCGAGACCCAGTACTTC. This sequence encodes CASSLVSGSETQYF. The full variable domain, rest sourced from reference TRBV7-2 and TRBJ2-5, is GAGVSQSPSNKVTEKGKDVELRCDPISGHTALYWYRQSLGQGLEFLIYFQGNSAPDKSGLPSDRFSAERTGGSVSTLTIQRTQQEDSAVYLCASSLVSGSETQYFGPGTRLLVL.

The rearrangement uses TRBV20-1 and TRBJ1-1, with 7 bases aligning to TRBD1. This CDR3 spans 14 amino acids. V gave up 5 bases and J gave up 6 bases; unmatched junction bases: 12. The V gene's germline CDR1 is DFQATT and CDR2 SNEGSKA (reference sequence). The CDR3 is CSAEIDRVSSEAFF. In DNA, the CDR3 is TGCAGTGCTGAGATCGACAGGGTCTCCTCTGAAGCTTTCTTT.

This clonotype has a handful of counts. This rearrangement joins TRBV11-3 to TRBJ2-3; D unresolved. With 4 bases removed from V and 2 bases from J, the gap between germline ends came to 4 bases. The CDR3 runs to 12 residues. The germline V gene encodes CDR1 SGHNT and CDR2 YENEEA. CDR3 loop: CASSYHTDTQYF. In nucleotides, the CDR3 is TGTGCCAGCAGCTACCACACAGATACGCAGTATTTT.

This clonotype appeared a few times. The chain uses TRBV5-1 and TRBJ1-1; no clear D. The V gene's germline CDR1 is SGHRS and CDR2 YFSETQ. Trimming stripped 1 base from V and 2 bases from J, with 9 bases between. The CDR3 sequence is 14 residues long. The CDR3 reads CASSLPDLNTEAFF. The DNA for the CDR3 is TGCGCCAGCAGCTTGCCGGATCTCAACACTGAAGCTTTCTTT.

V gene TRBV20-1 combines with J gene TRBJ2-1; D perhaps matches TRBD2 (6 bases). Trimming left V 5 bases short and J 4 bases short, with 18 bases between. The CDR3 loop spans 15 amino acids. The V gene's germline CDR1 is DFQATT and CDR2 SNEGSKA (reference sequence). The CDR3 sequence is CSAGLRDLRYNEQFF. In nucleotides, the CDR3 is TGCAGTGCTGGACTGCGGGACTTAAGATACAATGAGCAGTTCTTC.

This clonotype was recorded at least ten times. V is TRBV20-1 and J is TRBJ1-2; weak D call: TRBD1 (5 bases). Germline-derived CDR1 and CDR2 are DFQATT and SNEGSKA (reference sequence). The CDR3 totals 14 residues. Trimming removed 3 bases at V and 8 bases at J, with 19 bases between. The CDR3 spells CSASGNPGQAGYTF. The CDR3 DNA is TGCAGTGCTAGCGGGAATCCAGGGCAAGCGGGCTACACCTTC.

This clonotype has a handful of counts. The rearrangement links TRBV7-2 to TRBJ2-7; D remains unclear. V was cut by 1 base and J by 0 bases, with 13 bases left in between. The CDR3 runs to 16 residues. Germline-derived CDR1 and CDR2 are SGHTA and FQGNSA. The CDR3 loop is CASSLVVARSSYEQYF. The CDR3 nucleotides read TGTGCCAGCAGCTTAGTGGTAGCCCGAAGCTCCTACGAGCAGTACTTC. Using reference TRBV7-2 and TRBJ2-7 for the parts outside the CDR3, the full variable domain is GAGVSQSPSNKVTEKGKDVELRCDPISGHTALYWYRQSLGQGLEFLIYFQGNSAPDKSGLPSDRFSAERTGGSVSTLTIQRTQQEDSAVYLCASSLVVARSSYEQYFGPGTRLTVT.

This clonotype was found a few times. A read error is possible here, since a much larger clone lies one base away. This sequence joins TRBV5-1 and TRBJ1-4; 10 nucleotides agree with TRBD1. Per germline, CDR1 SGHRS and CDR2 YFSETQ. The CDR3 extends over 13 amino acids. The CDR3 DNA sequence: TGCGCCACTTCCGGGACAGGGGTGGAAAAACGGTTTTTT. Its protein is CATSGTGVEKRFF. Filled out from reference TRBV5-1 and TRBJ1-4, the complete variable domain reads KAGVTQTPRYLIKTRGQQVTLSCSPISGHRSVSWYQQTPGQGLQFLFEYFSETQRNKGNFPGRFSGRQFSNSRSEMNVSTLELGDSALYLCATSGTGVEKRFFGSGTQLSVL.

The chain links TRBV5-1 to TRBJ2-3; 8 bases are shared with TRBD2. CDR3 length: 16 amino acids. Unmatched junction bases numbered 5, after V lost 2 bases and J lost 0 bases. Germline assignment: CDR1 SGHRS and CDR2 YFSETQ. The CDR3 DNA sequence: TGCGCCAGCAGCTTTATAGCGGGGACTAGCACAGATACGCAGTATTTT. Translating it yields CASSFIAGTSTDTQYF.

This clonotype was observed a handful of times. This sequence joins TRBV13 and TRBJ1-2; D is uncertain. The CDR3 contains 14 residues. CDR1 and CDR2 (germline): PRHDT, FYEKMQ (reference sequence). V lost 2 bases to trimming and J lost 3 bases, with 10 bases between them. The CDR3 DNA reads as TGTGCCAGCAGCTTATTCAGTGGGGACTATGGCTACACCTTC. It codes for CASSLFSGDYGYTF.

The V gene is TRBV6-2 or TRBV6-3, the J gene TRBJ2-5; 11 positions match TRBD2. V dropped 5 bases and J dropped 6; count of bases not matched to a gene: 11. This CDR3 is 16 amino acids long. The germline V gene has CDR1 MNHEY and CDR2 SVGEGT. The CDR3 DNA follows: TGTGCCAGCAGTCACCAGGGACTAGCGGCAAGTCAGACCCAGTACTTC. Translation gives CASSHQGLAASQTQYF.

In its sample, this clonotype was seen once. The V call is TRBV20-1, the J call TRBJ1-4; D remains ambiguous. There are 14 residues in the CDR3. V was trimmed by 0 bases and J by 6 bases, leaving 11 bases between them. Germline CDR1 reads DFQATT; CDR2 reads SNEGSKA (reference sequence). CDR3: CSARDVLQDEKLFF. Written as DNA, the CDR3 is TGCAGTGCTAGAGATGTTTTGCAGGATGAAAAACTGTTTTTT.

This rearrangement joins TRBV5-1 to TRBJ2-7; D may be TRBD2 (6 bases). The CDR3 loop spans 15 amino acids. Trimming removed 2 bases from V and 12 bases from J, with 24 bases in between. Germline loops: CDR1 SGHRS, CDR2 YFSETQ. The CDR3 nucleotides are TGCGCCAGCAGCTTTACGCCGGGAGAAGGAGAGACCCTGTACTTC. It translates to CASSFTPGEGETLYF.

The V and J genes are TRBV7-2 and TRBJ2-3; D may be TRBD2 (5 bases). V was cut by 4 bases and J by 10 bases, with 15 bases left in between. The V gene's germline CDR1 is SGHTA and CDR2 FQGNSA. The CDR3 spans 13 residues. Here the CDR3 DNA reads TGTGCCAGCAGCTCGACCACTAGGTCTTCGCAGTATTTT. Translation gives CASSSTTRSSQYF.

This clonotype was seen repeatedly, ten times or more. V and J are TRBV3-1 and TRBJ2-1; 8 nucleotides match TRBD2. Germline V lookup: CDR1 LGHDT, CDR2 YNNKEL (reference sequence). V dropped 4 bases and J dropped 9; count of bases not matched to a gene: 17. The length of the CDR3 is 17 residues. The CDR3 region has the DNA TGTGCCAGCAGCCCGACTACTAGCGGTTCCCCCGGGGGTGAGCAGTTCTTC. It encodes CASSPTTSGSPGGEQFF.

CDR3 in amino acids: CASSRTVQGVYEQYF. The CDR3 DNA reads as TGCGCCAGCAGTCGAACCGTACAGGGGGTTTACGAGCAGTACTTC. The V gene is TRBV10-1, the J gene TRBJ2-7; TRBD1 matches 8 bases. Germline V gene data show CDR1 as WNHNN and CDR2 as SYGVQD (reference sequence). This CDR3 is built from 15 residues. V trimming: 5 bases; J trimming: 4 bases; junction bases outside the gene matches: 10.

The rearrangement links TRBV5-1 to TRBJ1-2; D is possibly TRBD1 (5 bases). V lost 4 bases, J lost 0 bases, and 16 bases lay in between. The CDR3 extends over 16 amino acids. CDR1 is SGHRS, CDR2 YFSETQ, per germline. The CDR3 loop is CASSHRTEGANYGYTF. The CDR3, as DNA: TGCGCCAGCAGCCACAGGACGGAGGGAGCTAACTATGGCTACACCTTC. Full variable domain (remainder filled in from reference TRBV5-1 and TRBJ1-2): KAGVTQTPRYLIKTRGQQVTLSCSPISGHRSVSWYQQTPGQGLQFLFEYFSETQRNKGNFPGRFSGRQFSNSRSEMNVSTLELGDSALYLCASSHRTEGANYGYTFGSGTRLTVV.

The chain has TRBV28 and TRBJ2-4; possible D gene TRBD1, 5 bases. The last part of the DNA fits TRBJ2-7 better; the J call may be wrong. Germline V gene sequence: CDR1 MDHEN, CDR2 SYDVKM. This CDR3 spans 12 amino acids. DNA for the CDR3: TGTGCCAGCAGTCCCCAGGGCCACGAGCAGTACTTC. Translating it yields CASSPQGHEQYF.

The V call is TRBV6-6, the J call TRBJ2-3, with 8 bases identical to TRBD1. The CDR3 is 14 residues long. Germline trimming cut 6 bases from V and 5 bases from J; bases unmatched to any gene: 7. Looked up from germline, CDR1 is MNHNY and CDR2 is SVGAGI (reference sequence). The CDR3 region has the DNA TGTGCCAGCAGCCAGGGGGCAAAGGGAGATACGCAGTATTTT. Translated: CASSQGAKGDTQYF.

This clonotype was counted at least ten times. J is TRBJ2-7 and V is TRBV5-1; D remains unclear. The CDR3 contains 13 residues. Between the trimmed V and J ends, which lost 0 bases and 3 bases, there was a span of 7 bases. From germline, CDR1 is SGHRS and CDR2 YFSETQ. CDR3 DNA: TGCGCCAGCAGCTTGGGTTTAGGCTACGAGCAGTACTTC. Translation gives CASSLGLGYEQYF.

In this sample, this clonotype turned up once. The chain is built from TRBV5-1 and TRBJ1-1; no firm D call. The CDR3 runs to 15 residues. The germline gives CDR1 SGHRS, CDR2 YFSETQ. Trimming shortened V by 4 bases and J by 3 bases, and 16 bases separated the two germline ends. The CDR3 loop is CASSQNSMGYTEAFF. The CDR3 coding sequence is TGCGCCAGCAGCCAAAATTCAATGGGGTACACTGAAGCTTTCTTT. The entire variable domain, with the rest obtained from reference TRBV5-1 and TRBJ1-1, is as follows: KAGVTQTPRYLIKTRGQQVTLSCSPISGHRSVSWYQQTPGQGLQFLFEYFSETQRNKGNFPGRFSGRQFSNSRSEMNVSTLELGDSALYLCASSQNSMGYTEAFFGQGTRLTVV.

This clonotype turned up a few times. V and J are TRBV6-6 and TRBJ2-7; TRBD2 might be the D (6 bases). The V end was cut by 0 bases, the J end by 5 bases, with 14 bases between. The CDR3 sequence is 15 residues long. Germline values: CDR1 MNHNY, CDR2 SVGAGI (reference sequence). The CDR3, as DNA: TGTGCCAGCAGTTACTCCCCGGGGGAACGTAACGAGCAGTACTTC. This codes for CASSYSPGERNEQYF.

This chain joins TRBV30 and TRBJ2-1; 11 nucleotides match TRBD2. From germline, CDR1 is GTSNPN and CDR2 SVGIG (reference sequence). The length of the CDR3 is 17 residues. V lost 1 base and J lost 5; bases outside the gene matches: 10. CDR3 amino acids: CAWSDGASGRPHNEQFF. The CDR3 DNA sequence: TGTGCCTGGAGTGACGGGGCTAGCGGGAGGCCCCACAATGAGCAGTTCTTC. The entire variable domain, with the rest obtained from reference TRBV30 and TRBJ2-1, is as follows: SQTIHQWPATLVQPVGSPLSLECTVEGTSNPNLYWYRQAAGRGLQLLFYSVGIGQISSEVPQNLSASRPQDRQFILSSKKLLLSDSGFYLCAWSDGASGRPHNEQFFGPGTRLTVL.

This clonotype has just a few counts. V gene TRBV14 combines with J gene TRBJ2-3; D unresolved. CDR3 length equals 14 residues. The V and J ends lost 1 base and 6 bases respectively, with 11 bases between them. Germline values: CDR1 SGHDN, CDR2 FVKESK. CDR3 nucleotide sequence: TGTGCCAGCAGCCAAGGTTTACCCCCGGATACGCAGTATTTT. Its protein is CASSQGLPPDTQYF. Full variable domain (missing parts from reference TRBV14 and TRBJ2-3): EAGVTQFPSHSVIEKGQTVTLRCDPISGHDNLYWYRRVMGKEIKFLLHFVKESKQDESGMPNNRFLAERTGGTYSTLKVQPAELEDSGVYFCASSQGLPPDTQYFGPGTRLTVL.